The rows below give T cell receptor beta chains drawn from one sample of a study of shared clonotypes between healthy human individuals. Sequencing was performed with immunoSEQ multiplex PCR; in TCRdb, only in-frame clones are kept and a portion is missing. The sample yields around 1.5 million clones, around 98% seen once. The specimen was naive CD4+ T cells sorted from blood. The receptors were gathered from a man aged 25-45 years in good health. Each CDR3 is given with its conserved first and last residue. The D gene is left open where the match is weak. Clone size is given for some rows only: seen once, a few or many times, or a class if the clone is expanded.

J gene,clone size,V gene,D gene,CDR3 DNA,CDR3 protein
TRBJ1-1,NA,TRBV28,NA,TGTGCCAGCTGCGAGGGGATGAACACTGAAGCTTTCTTT,CASCEGMNTEAFF
TRBJ2-7,NA,TRBV28,NA,TGTGCCAGCAACACAGGAGGGTCTGAGCAGTACTTC,CASNTGGSEQYF
TRBJ2-1,NA,TRBV5-1,NA,TGCGCCAGCAGCTTGAGCTCTCCAAATGAGCAGTTCTTC,CASSLSSPNEQFF
TRBJ2-3,NA,TRBV5-1,TRBD2,TGCGCCAGCACCAGCTTGGGACCCCATTCGGGAGGTACGCAGTATTTT,CASTSLGPHSGGTQYF
TRBJ2-7,NA,TRBV10-3,NA,TGTGCCATCAGTGACTCTGGGGACTTAACCTACGAGCAGTACTTC,CAISDSGDLTYEQYF
TRBJ2-3,NA,TRBV5-6,NA,TGTGCCAGCAGCTCCCCGGTGGGCACAGATACGCAGTATTTT,CASSSPVGTDTQYF
TRBJ2-1,NA,TRBV5-1,TRBD2,TGCGCCAGCAGCTCGGGACTAGCGGGTGGCAATGAGCAGTTCTTC,CASSSGLAGGNEQFF
TRBJ1-1,NA,TRBV6-6,NA,TGTGCCAGCAGTCGGGGGGGGGCGATGAACACTGAAGCTTTCTTT,CASSRGGAMNTEAFF
TRBJ1-2,NA,TRBV5-4,NA,TGTGCCAGCAGGGGGGGGCTCCATAATAACTATGGCTACACCTTC,CASRGGLHNNYGYTF
TRBJ2-1,NA,TRBV5-4,NA,TGTGCCAGCAGCTCACAGGGTATCGGTGAGCAGTTCTTC,CASSSQGIGEQFF
TRBJ1-5,once,TRBV18,NA,TGTGCCAGCTCATTAGCAGGCGGTAATAGCAATCAGCCCCAGCATTTT,CASSLAGGNSNQPQHF
TRBJ1-1,NA,TRBV9,NA,TGTGCCAGCAGCGCGACCGAGAACACTGAAGCTTTCTTT,CASSATENTEAFF
TRBJ2-7,NA,TRBV18,NA,TGTGCCAGCTCACAGGGTTACGAGCAGTACTTC,CASSQGYEQYF
TRBJ2-2,NA,TRBV5-4,TRBD2,TGTGCCAGCAGCTCCGGGACAGGGATGACTAGCGGGAGAGTAACCGGGGAGCTGTTTTTT,CASSSGTGMTSGRVTGELFF
TRBJ2-3,NA,TRBV7-3,NA,TGTGCCAGCAGCTGGAATGGCGATACGCAGTATTTT,CASSWNGDTQYF
TRBJ2-3,NA,TRBV7-9,NA,TGTGCCAGCAACAGAGGTGGGCGCACAGATACGCAGTATTTT,CASNRGGRTDTQYF
TRBJ1-3,NA,TRBV6-5,NA,TGTGCCAGCAGCCAGGACGGCGCCTCTGGAAACACCATATATTTT,CASSQDGASGNTIYF
TRBJ2-7,NA,TRBV28,NA,TGTGCCAGCAGTTTCTTAGGGGTGCGATACGAGCAGTACTTC,CASSFLGVRYEQYF
TRBJ2-7,NA,TRBV9,NA,TGTGCCAGCAGCGTAGGCGCAGTTGGCTCCTACGAGCAGTACTTC,CASSVGAVGSYEQYF
TRBJ2-2,NA,TRBV11-2,TRBD2,TGTGCCAGCAGCTTAGTCGCGGGAGCGGCCACCGGGGAGCTGTTTTTT,CASSLVAGAATGELFF
TRBJ1-2,once,TRBV19,NA,TGTGCCAGTAGTACTTACAATCCCCGACAGCCTTGGATAGATGGCTACACCTTC,CASSTYNPRQPWIDGYTF
TRBJ1-2,NA,TRBV23-1,NA,TGCGCCAGCAGTCCGCACCGGGGCTATGGCTACACCTTC,CASSPHRGYGYTF
TRBJ1-3,NA,TRBV5-1,NA,TGCGCCAGCAGCTTCGGTTCTGGAAACACCATATATTTT,CASSFGSGNTIYF
TRBJ1-1,NA,TRBV28,NA,TGTGCCAGCAGTAGTACAGGAGCCGGGAACACTGAAGCTTTCTTT,CASSSTGAGNTEAFF
TRBJ1-2,NA,TRBV19,TRBD1,TGTGCCAGTAGACCCACGGGACAGATCTATGGCTACACCTTC,CASRPTGQIYGYTF
TRBJ2-1,NA,TRBV5-1,TRBD2,TGCGCCAGCAGCTTAACTCTAGCCGGGGGGAATGAGCAGTTCTTC,CASSLTLAGGNEQFF
TRBJ2-6,once,TRBV4-2,NA,TGTGCCAGCAGCCAAGAAGCGTTACCCTCTGGGGCCAACGTCCTGACTTTC,CASSQEALPSGANVLTF
TRBJ2-5,NA,TRBV6-5,NA,TGTGCCAGCAGGGGACCCTCCCGGGAGACCCAGTACTTC,CASRGPSRETQYF
TRBJ1-4,NA,TRBV11-2,NA,TGTGCCAGCAGCTTAATGACTCCTAATGAAAAACTGTTTTTT,CASSLMTPNEKLFF
TRBJ1-5,NA,TRBV7-2,NA,TGTGCCAGCAGCTTAAGGAGGGGCAATCAGCCCCAGCATTTT,CASSLRRGNQPQHF
TRBJ1-2,once,TRBV5-4,NA,TGTGCCAGCAGCTTGTCCACAGGTATAGGTGGCTACACCTTC,CASSLSTGIGGYTF
TRBJ2-1,NA,TRBV2,TRBD1,TGTGCCAGCAGTCGGACAGGGGGCATGGAAAGGGAGTTCTTC,CASSRTGGMEREFF
TRBJ2-3,NA,TRBV10-3,TRBD2,TGTGCCATCAGTGCGCCGGCTAGCGGGTCTACAGATACGCAGTATTTT,CAISAPASGSTDTQYF
TRBJ2-7,NA,TRBV27,TRBD2,TGTGCCAGCAAGGGACTAGCGGGATACGAGCAGTACTTC,CASKGLAGYEQYF
TRBJ2-7,NA,TRBV6-1,NA,TGTGCCAGCAGTGTAAGCCCGGTCGGTTCCTACGAGCAGTACTTC,CASSVSPVGSYEQYF
TRBJ2-2,once,TRBV7-9,TRBD1,TGTGCCAGCAGCTTGGGACAGGGGGACACCGGGGAGCTGTTTTTT,CASSLGQGDTGELFF
TRBJ2-1,NA,TRBV11-2,TRBD1,TGTGCCAGCAGCCCACAGGGGCAAAGCTCCTACAATGAGCAGTTCTTC,CASSPQGQSSYNEQFF